These T cell receptor beta chains were read from a single sample in a study of blood T cell repertoires in COVID-19. Libraries were prepared by immunoSEQ multiplex PCR; TCRdb keeps only in-frame clonotypes and omits some of them. The table shows about 190,000 clones, with approximately 81% occurring only once. The sequencing sample was made of peripheral blood. The receptors stem from a woman of 80 years or more with acute or convalescent COVID-19. Each CDR3 is given with its conserved first and last residue. D genes are given only for firm matches. Clone size is shown for a subset of rows, as once, few, many or a class of expanded clone.

j_call v_call clone_size d_call cdr3_aa cdr3_nt
TRBJ1-1 TRBV28 . . CASSWMGTRAEAFF TGTGCCAGCAGTTGGATGGGGACACGAGCAGAAGCTTTCTTT
TRBJ2-7 TRBV7-9 . . CASNPGQGYEQYF TGTGCCAGCAATCCGGGACAAGGCTACGAGCAGTACTTC
TRBJ2-7 TRBV7-6 . . CASSLLGRGYEQYF TGTGCCAGCTCCCTTCTAGGGAGAGGGTACGAGCAGTACTTC
TRBJ1-1 TRBV29-1 few . CSVGSGLNTEAFF TGCAGCGTTGGGAGTGGGTTGAACACTGAAGCTTTCTTT
TRBJ1-5 TRBV28 . TRBD1 CASSLRQGANQPQHF TGTGCCAGCAGTTTAAGACAGGGGGCCAATCAGCCCCAGCATTTT
TRBJ2-2 TRBV12-3/TRBV12-4 . . CASSLQVTGELFF TGTGCCAGCAGTTTACAGGTCACCGGGGAGCTGTTTTTT
TRBJ2-1 TRBV28 . . CASSLLGGGGYNEQFF TGTGCCAGCAGTTTATTGGGGGGAGGGGGCTACAATGAGCAGTTCTTC
TRBJ1-3 TRBV3-1/TRBV3-2 . . CASSQRGSGNTIYF TGTGCCAGCAGCCAAAGGGGATCTGGAAACACCATATATTTT
TRBJ2-1 TRBV6-5 once . CASSYSLLYNEQFF TGTGCCAGCAGTTACTCGTTACTTTACAATGAGCAGTTCTTC
TRBJ1-1 TRBV28 few TRBD1 CASSSPWTGARLVEAFF TGTGCCAGCAGTTCCCCCTGGACAGGGGCCCGGCTTGTGGAAGCTTTCTTT
TRBJ2-7 TRBV4-2 . TRBD2 CASGAGGPVVYEQYF TGTGCCAGCGGAGCGGGAGGGCCGGTAGTCTACGAGCAGTACTTC
TRBJ2-3 TRBV3-1/TRBV3-2 . . CASSPSTDTQYF TGTGCCAGCAGCCCGTCCACAGATACGCAGTATTTT
TRBJ1-5 TRBV6-5 few . CASSLTGLANQPQHF TGTGCCAGCAGTTTAACGGGTTTGGCCAATCAGCCCCAGCATTTT
TRBJ2-7 TRBV7-8 . . CASSCGWGSDYEQYF TGTGCCAGCAGCTGCGGGTGGGGTAGCGACTACGAGCAGTACTTC
TRBJ1-2 TRBV5-1 . TRBD1 CASSLNVWTGTGYTF TGCGCCAGCAGCTTGAACGTCTGGACAGGGACTGGCTACACCTTC
TRBJ1-1 TRBV5-1 few . CASSDVVGGATEAFF TGCGCCAGCAGCGATGTTGTGGGGGGAGCCACTGAAGCTTTCTTT
TRBJ2-7 TRBV2 . TRBD1 CASSPTGGYEQYF TGTGCCAGCAGTCCGACAGGGGGTTACGAGCAGTACTTC
TRBJ1-2 TRBV5-4 . . CASSTGVGYGYTF TGTGCCAGCAGCACGGGGGTAGGGTATGGCTACACCTTC
TRBJ1-1 TRBV3-1/TRBV3-2 . . CASSQGAGQAGKAFF TGTGCCAGCAGCCAAGGAGCGGGGCAGGCCGGGAAAGCTTTCTTT
TRBJ1-1 TRBV5-1 . TRBD1 CASSGQGWVTEAFF TGCGCCAGCAGCGGACAGGGTTGGGTCACTGAAGCTTTCTTT
TRBJ2-1 TRBV6-1 . . CASSEGGQYNEQFF TGTGCCAGCAGTGAAGGAGGCCAATACAATGAGCAGTTCTTC
TRBJ1-1 TRBV7-8 . TRBD1 CASSFQGQGTEAFF TGTGCCAGCAGCTTCCAGGGACAGGGCACTGAAGCTTTCTTT
TRBJ2-2 TRBV5-1 . . CASSRLDTGELFF TGCGCCAGCTCCCGACTGGACACCGGGGAGCTGTTTTTT
TRBJ2-7 TRBV5-1 . . CASSEPGGEQYF TGCGCCAGCAGCGAACCAGGAGGCGAGCAGTACTTC
TRBJ2-5 TRBV18 . TRBD1 CADSDAIEGTGEETQYF TGTGCCGACTCAGACGCTATAGAGGGGACAGGGGAAGAGACCCAGTACTTC
TRBJ2-4 TRBV7-9 few TRBD1 CASSSGTGGSKNIQYF TGTGCCAGCAGCTCCGGGACAGGCGGTTCCAAAAACATTCAGTACTTC
TRBJ2-1 TRBV27 . . CASSVTRFNEQFF TGTGCCAGCAGTGTTACTAGGTTCAATGAGCAGTTCTTC
TRBJ1-3 TRBV28 . . CASSRDWNTIYF TGTGCCAGCAGTAGAGACTGGAACACCATATATTTT
TRBJ2-1 TRBV18 . . CASSLDSGSYNEQFF TGTGCCAGCTCACTTGATAGCGGCTCCTACAATGAGCAGTTCTTC
TRBJ1-2 TRBV19 . TRBD1 CASNTGQGYYGYTF TGTGCCAGCAATACGGGACAGGGATACTATGGCTACACCTTC
TRBJ2-1 TRBV5-1 . . CASSEDSSYNEQFF TGCGCCAGCAGCGAGGATTCTAGCTACAATGAGCAGTTCTTC
TRBJ1-2 TRBV28 . TRBD1 CASSLTWQGVEGYTF TGTGCCAGCAGTTTAACTTGGCAGGGGGTGGAAGGCTACACCTTC
TRBJ1-1 TRBV5-6 . . CASSLVSSLPEAFF TGTGCCAGCAGCTTGGTGTCGTCACTACCGGAAGCTTTCTTT
TRBJ1-4 TRBV6-6 few TRBD1 CASSYSQGAANEKLFF TGTGCCAGCAGTTACTCTCAGGGGGCAGCTAATGAAAAACTGTTTTTT
TRBJ1-2 TRBV5-4 . . CASSLGRDSGYTF TGTGCCAGCAGCTTGGGCAGGGACTCTGGCTACACCTTC
TRBJ2-7 TRBV6-2/TRBV6-3 . . CASSYRGSVYEQYF TGTGCCAGCAGTTACCGGGGATCCGTGTACGAGCAGTACTTC
TRBJ2-3 TRBV10-1 . TRBD2 CASSESASSGRADTQYF TGCGCCAGCAGTGAGTCAGCGAGTAGCGGGAGGGCAGATACGCAGTATTTT
TRBJ1-1 TRBV19 . TRBD1 CASRGTGLVGKFEAFF TGTGCCAGTAGGGGGACAGGGCTAGTTGGAAAATTTGAAGCTTTCTTT
TRBJ2-1 TRBV27 . . CASSPPDSINEQFF TGTGCCAGCAGCCCACCGGACAGTATCAATGAGCAGTTCTTC
TRBJ1-2 TRBV5-1 . TRBD1 CASSPDRGGGYTF TGCGCCAGCAGCCCTGACAGGGGAGGAGGCTACACCTTC
TRBJ2-1 TRBV5-4 . TRBD2 CASTRTSGLLYNEQFF TGTGCCAGCACTAGGACTAGCGGGCTTCTTTACAATGAGCAGTTCTTC
TRBJ2-7 TRBV23-1 . TRBD2 CASSQGTSGRFLLKLYEQYF TGCGCCAGCAGTCAAGGGACTAGCGGGAGGTTCCTCCTTAAACTCTACGAGCAGTACTTC
TRBJ1-4 TRBV11-2 once . CASSLANEKLFF TGTGCCAGCAGCTTAGCGAATGAAAAACTGTTTTTT
TRBJ2-1 TRBV7-9 . . CASILFTVLNEQFF TGTGCCAGCATCCTGTTCACGGTACTCAATGAGCAGTTCTTC
TRBJ1-2 TRBV18 . TRBD1 CASSGTVNYGYTF TGTGCCAGCTCAGGGACAGTTAACTATGGCTACACCTTC
TRBJ1-2 TRBV2 . TRBD1 CASFRDRADYGYTF TGTGCCAGCTTCCGGGACAGGGCTGACTATGGCTACACCTTC